This T cell receptor beta chain emerged from a study of blood T cell repertoires in COVID-19. Across the whole study: Material from acute and convalescent COVID-19 was sourced from the United States, Italy and Spain. The analysed material was cDNA or gDNA that came from T cells, B-cell-depleted T cells, or PBMCs.

Per the study methods: By means of reference gene primer amplification, nucleated cell counts were estimated. Libraries were prepared by immunoSEQ multiplex PCR; TCRdb keeps only in-frame clonotypes and omits some of them. That table gives V, J and clone size, and the DNA gave D and trimming. The repertoire holds 140,000 to 150,000 clones, with more than 70% as singletons. Trimming cost V 4 bases and J 2 bases; bases outside gene matches: 9. Germline lookup yields CDR1 SGHRS and CDR2 YFSETQ. This CDR3 spans 17 amino acids. Sequenced input: peripheral blood. The receptor's source is a human donor in a cohort sampled during active COVID-19. The V call is TRBV5-1, the J call TRBJ2-1; TRBD2 aligns across 10 bases. The CDR3 nucleotides read TGCGCCAGCAGCCTCCGCCCGGGACTAGCGACCTACAATGAGCAGTTCTTC. This encodes CASSLRPGLATYNEQFF.